This T cell receptor beta chain originates from a study of graft-versus-host responses after intestinal transplantation (dated by TCRdb to the early 2020s). Study-level background: The transplants that recipients received were multivisceral, liver-intestinal, or isolated intestinal. After intestinal transplantation, graft-versus-host and host-versus-graft alloreactive T cell clones were followed in the graft, circulation and bone marrow using bulk TCR-beta CDR3 sequencing. A peak of at least 4% donor T cells among recipient peripheral blood mononuclear cells was the definition used for donor T cell macrochimerism. The cohort enrolled under 30 intestinal transplant recipients, one of whom was a retransplant, and 3 patients without pretransplant specimens were excluded. Samples from a few later patients were sequenced in-house on an Illumina MiSeq with MiXCR processing rather than by the commercial service. All recipients received anti-thymocyte globulin induction followed by maintenance tacrolimus and steroids for roughly 3 years. To identify alloreactive clones, pre-transplant mixed lymphocyte reaction products were sequenced and compared with unstimulated pre-transplant donor and recipient T cells. Points the paper makes about the study in general: Early after transplant, peak levels of circulating GvH clones were associated with declines in HvG clones. GvH clones were detected in recipient bone marrow, and some appeared earlier in ileal mucosa or blood, consistent with an intestinal mucosal origin. In patients with donor T cell macrochimerism, the allografts had high GvH to HvG T cell clonal ratios. The conclusions were limited by the relatively low number and heterogeneity of the intestinal transplant patients.

The library was built by means of the immunoSEQ multiplex PCR assay. For most patients, genomic DNA was subjected to high-throughput TCR-beta CDR3 sequencing by Adaptive Biotechnologies. The paper's processing steps were these. TCR sequencing data were retrieved from Adaptive's ImmunoSEQ software for 15 to 20 patients, whereas a few other patients were processed with MiXCR and VDJtools. CDR3 nucleotide sequences shared between donor and recipient were removed because the origin of such sequences could not be assigned. To count as alloreactive, a clone needed at least 2-fold expansion over unstimulated cells and a minimum CFSE-low frequency of 0.002% (template counts) or 0.001% (read counts). Clones were considered mappable if detected in sequenced pre-transplant spleen, lymph node, or MLR CFSE-low populations of the donor or recipient. Cumulative frequency of alloreactive clones was calculated as a percentage of all sequences weighted by copy number. TCRdb holds this immuneACCESS table with in-frame rearrangements only. Some clones are missing; in checked studies, unresolved V genes explain under half, and the rest has no known cause. The V and J calls and the clone size are those of that table, but D and trimming were determined from the DNA. This sample is represented by just over 20,000 clones; roughly nine tenths of them were singletons. Together, the top ten hold 4.5% to 5.5% of the sample.

The CDR3 measures 17 amino acids from cysteine to phenylalanine. The CDR3 DNA has 51 bases and is translated from base 1. The germline V gene supplies CDR1 SGHNT and CDR2 YENEEA. For this chain, trimming is 0 bases at the V end and 6 bases at the J end, and the number of junction bases without a gene match is 8. Blood samples were collected up to 4 times in the first month after transplant and then at least monthly when available. For this clone: Its antigen is currently not known. No quality values exist for individual bases; no much larger clone is one base distant.

This receptor was obtained from a human patient who received an intestinal transplant, so some T cells may come from the graft donor. The source material was PBMCs, sampled approximately 65 days after intestinal transplantation. The chain is assembled from TRBV11-3 and TRBJ2-2; 9 nucleotides in the junction match TRBD2. The CDR3 region has the sequence CASSLDPLAGEAGELFF. At the DNA level, the sequence is TGTGCCAGCAGCTTAGACCCTTTAGCGGGGGAGGCCGGGGAGCTGTTTTTT.